This TCR beta chain was identified during a study of cytomegalovirus exposure and HLA in healthy donors. Study-wide results and limits: Rarity marked most TCR sequences, yet some public TCRs occurred in many donors.

Generated by immunoSEQ multiplex PCR, the TCRdb table keeps only in-frame clones and is missing some. The data contain a few hundred thousand clones, approximately 88% of them singletons. The germline gives CDR1 SGHRS, CDR2 YFSETQ. This CDR3 comprises 17 residues. The trim removed 4 bases at V and 1 base at J, leaving 8 bases unmatched. Worth noting for this clone: No antigen is known for it.

V is TRBV5-1 and J is TRBJ1-1, with 12 bases lining up with TRBD1. Material: PBMCs. The sequence was collected from a woman in her 30s in good health and CMV-seropositive. The CDR3 DNA follows: TGCGCCAGCAGCCCGAGTAGGGACAGGGGGCCGAACACTGAAGCTTTCTTT. It yields the protein CASSPSRDRGPNTEAFF.